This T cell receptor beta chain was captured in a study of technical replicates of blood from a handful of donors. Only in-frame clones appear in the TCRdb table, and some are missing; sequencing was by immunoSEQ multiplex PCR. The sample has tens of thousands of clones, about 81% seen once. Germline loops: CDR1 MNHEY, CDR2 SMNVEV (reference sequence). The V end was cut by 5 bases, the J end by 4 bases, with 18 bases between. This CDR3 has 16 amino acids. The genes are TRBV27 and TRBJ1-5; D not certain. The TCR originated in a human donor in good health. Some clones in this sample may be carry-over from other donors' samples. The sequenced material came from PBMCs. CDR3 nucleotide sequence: TGTGCCAGCAGTCCCGATCGGGTCGGAGGAAATCAGCCCCAGCATTTT. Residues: CASSPDRVGGNQPQHF.